This T cell receptor beta chain was retrieved from a study of shared clonotypes between healthy human individuals. General study results and limits: Clonotypes shared by all four donors outscored non-shared clonotypes in generation probability. For naive CD4 cells, 5% to 6.5% of clonotypes were shared across a few donors.

CDR3 size: 15 residues. Between the trimmed V and J ends, which lost 2 bases and 1 base, there was a span of 11 bases. The germline CDR1 and CDR2 sequences are LNHDA and SQIVND (reference sequence). Concerning this clone: Its target is unknown.

Per the original data handling: Junction-only sequences without quality scores were provided by ImmunoSEQ, so filtering was different. The repertoire was sequenced with immunoSEQ multiplex PCR; TCRdb's copy has only in-frame clones and lacks some. That table furnishes V, J and clone size, whereas the DNA furnished D and trimming. This table holds about 2 million clones, around 95% found once. This rearrangement joins TRBV19 to TRBJ2-5, with D hard to call. Input material: naive CD4+ T cells sorted from blood. The subset: CD45RA+ positively selected. The receptor was isolated from a man between 18 and 29 years old in good health. The CDR3 spells CASSIRGSGQETQYF. The CDR3 region has the DNA TGTGCCAGTAGTATACGAGGATCCGGCCAAGAGACCCAGTACTTC.